This T cell receptor beta chain was obtained from a study of beta chain features in type 1 diabetes. Study-wide points: Reads derived from cDNA could over-represent cells showing high TCR expression. Researchers caution that PCR might favor shorter templates, equally among patients and controls. Among all four CD4+ subsets, Type 1 diabetes patients had TCRB CDR3s that were moderately but significantly shorter. Type 1 diabetes patients had fewer VDJ junction insertions and more deletions.

The sequenced template was cDNA made from the entire isolated RNA. TCRdb's table, derived via immunoSEQ multiplex PCR, lists solely in-frame clones and lacks some. The table has 20,000 to 25,000 clones, more than 45% seen once. Sorting of CD4+ naive, central memory, regulatory and stem cell-like memory cells was performed via CD45RO/CCR7/CD25/CD127/CD95/CD27. This CDR3 spans 15 amino acids. Germline CDR1 is GTSNPN and CDR2 is SVGIG (reference sequence). J lost 2 bases, V lost 4 bases, and 6 bases had no gene match. Details on this clone: Its antigen is undetermined.

The sample comprised stem cell memory CD4+ T cells from blood. The chain combines TRBV30 with TRBJ2-3; 10 nucleotides match TRBD2. The TCR sequence derives from a man between 18 and 35 years old with type 1 diabetes. CDR3 sequence (DNA): TGTGCCTGGAACCGACTAGCGGGTGCCACAGATACGCAGTATTTT. This translates into CAWNRLAGATDTQYF.